Presented here are 10 T cell receptor beta chains from one specimen sequenced in a study of cytomegalovirus exposure and HLA in healthy donors. PCR was performed using 60 Vbeta and 13 Jbeta primers. Clones were read by immunoSEQ multiplex PCR, and TCRdb kept only the in-frame ones, dropping some. Here the sample spans about 160,000 clones, over 75% being singletons. Sequencing input: PBMCs. The receptors shown here come from a woman aged 25 to 39 in good health and CMV-seronegative.

This clone was seen a handful of times. One junction end disagrees with the germline gene, perhaps due to a read error. CDR3 DNA sequence: TGTGCCAGCAGTAAACAGGGTAGGGCGATTTTT. As protein: CASSKQGRAIF. The chain is built from TRBV6-5 and TRBJ2-2, with D possibly matching TRBD1 (6 bases). CDR1 is MNHEY, CDR2 SVGAGI, per germline. The CDR3 spans 11 residues.

The chain uses TRBV5-1 and TRBJ2-1; 15 bases line up with TRBD2. V dropped 4 bases and J dropped 9; count of bases not matched to a gene: 8. The CDR3 length is 16 residues. Germline assignment: CDR1 SGHRS and CDR2 YFSETQ. CDR3 bases: TGCGCCAGCAGCACCGGGACTAGCGGGGGGAGGGGTGAGCAGTTCTTC. It specifies CASSTGTSGGRGEQFF.

The chain joins TRBV2 to TRBJ2-3; possibly TRBD2 for D (7 bases). Looked up from germline, CDR1 is SNHLY and CDR2 is FYNNEI. V was shortened by 3 bases and J by 6 bases, with 16 bases between the two germline ends. The CDR3 extends over 15 amino acids. The CDR3 here is CASSDEAGAGDTQYF. The CDR3 nucleotides read TGTGCCAGCAGTGATGAGGCGGGGGCTGGGGATACGCAGTATTTT.

The chain uses TRBV7-2 and TRBJ1-4; TRBD1 matches 10 bases. The CDR3 runs to 15 residues. V lost 5 bases and J lost 8; bases outside the gene matches: 8. Germline CDR1 reads SGHTA; CDR2 reads FQGNSA. CDR3 in DNA: TGTGCCAGCAGCGCCCCCGGGACAGGGGTCGAAAAACTGTTTTTT. Protein: CASSAPGTGVEKLFF.

This sequence joins TRBV7-2 and TRBJ1-6, with D tentatively TRBD1 (5 bases). Germline values: CDR1 SGHTA, CDR2 FQGNSA. The CDR3 totals 15 residues. With 2 bases removed from V and 9 bases from J, the gap between germline ends came to 14 bases. DNA of the CDR3: TGTGCCAGCAGCTTAATAACAGGTGGTGGTTCACCCCTCCACTTT. It specifies CASSLITGGGSPLHF.

J is TRBJ2-1 and V is TRBV7-8, with 7 bases identical to TRBD1. The V and J ends lost 5 bases and 6 bases, in that order; junction bases with no gene match: 7. Germline loops: CDR1 SGHVS, CDR2 FQNEAQ. The CDR3 spans 14 residues. CDR3 in amino acids: CASSQGERGNEQFF. CDR3 nucleotide sequence: TGTGCCAGCAGCCAGGGGGAACGGGGCAATGAGCAGTTCTTC.

The genes are TRBV15 and TRBJ2-7, with D possibly matching TRBD2 (6 bases). V was pared by 5 bases and J by 0 bases, with 14 bases between. CDR3 length equals 15 residues. Germline lookup yields CDR1 LNHNV and CDR2 YYDKDF (reference sequence). For the CDR3, the DNA is TGTGCCACCAGCCAAGAGGAGGGTATCTCCTACGAGCAGTACTTC. Encoded protein: CATSQEEGISYEQYF.

The gene calls are TRBV7-8 and TRBJ2-1; maybe TRBD2 (5 bases). The CDR3 is 14 amino acids. V lost 3 bases to trimming and J lost 5 bases, with 11 bases between them. Germline CDR1 reads SGHVS; CDR2 reads FQNEAQ. The DNA of the CDR3 is TGTGCCAGCAGCTTGACGGGATTGGACAATGAGCAGTTCTTC. It yields the protein CASSLTGLDNEQFF.

This chain uses TRBV13 with TRBJ2-7; 13 positions match TRBD2. J was trimmed by 5 bases and V by 6 bases; bases with no gene match: 4. Germline loops: CDR1 PRHDT, CDR2 FYEKMQ (reference sequence). This CDR3 region has 14 residues. This CDR3 reads CASRMGTSGDEQYF. The CDR3 DNA is TGTGCCAGCAGGATGGGGACTAGCGGGGACGAGCAGTACTTC.

The gene calls are TRBV11-2 and TRBJ2-1, with a possible D match to TRBD2 (5 bases). This CDR3 spans 12 amino acids. V was trimmed by 5 bases and J by 7 bases, leaving 9 bases between them. The germline V gene has CDR1 SGHAT and CDR2 FQNNGV. The CDR3 coding sequence is TGTGCCAGCAGCCCATGGACTAATGAGCAGTTCTTC. Protein product: CASSPWTNEQFF.